This T cell receptor (beta chain) was documented in a study of blood T cell repertoires in COVID-19. The data were produced by immunoSEQ multiplex PCR, yet TCRdb's version contains in-frame clones alone and is incomplete. The sample has about 55,000 clones, 80% to 90% seen once; the top ten hold 3% to 4%. The sequencing input was peripheral blood. The sequence came from a middle-aged man with COVID-19, enrolled during active disease.

CDR3 region: CASSDRGGLGTRPQYF. The CDR3, as DNA: TGTGCCAGCAGTGATCGGGGGGGCCTCGGCACTCGGCCCCAGTACTTC. The chain is built from TRBV2 and TRBJ2-5; 8 bases line up with TRBD2. The CDR3 has 16 amino acids. J was trimmed by 9 bases and V by 3 bases; bases with no gene match: 15. Looked up from germline, CDR1 is SNHLY and CDR2 is FYNNEI.